Each of the 5 T cell receptor beta chains below was sequenced from the same sample in a study of T cells in Graves' hyperthyroidism and ophthalmopathy. The investigators amplified TCR beta CDR3 regions from RNA transcripts. The primer set for the first-round RT-PCR of the TCR CDR3 was HTBI. TCRdb redid the calling of the multiplex PCR reads with MiXCR, one entry per CDR3 protein. The table lists approximately 570,000 distinct CDR3 sequences, just under 20% of them singletons. The specimen sequenced was blood. Every receptor here comes from a man in his forties or fifties with Graves' ophthalmopathy.

This clonotype was seen only a few times. V usage is TRBV12-3 or TRBV12-4 and J usage is TRBJ1-3; possible D gene TRBD1, 5 bases. CDR3 size: 14 residues. Trimming took off 2 bases at V and 5 bases at J, with 10 bases between the two ends. This CDR3 is CASSLWGRRNTIYF. In DNA form, the CDR3 reads TGTGCCAGCAGTTTATGGGGGAGAAGAAACACCATATATTTT.

This clonotype was observed a handful of times. The V and J genes are TRBV19 and TRBJ2-2; D perhaps matches TRBD1 (5 bases). CDR1 and CDR2 (germline): LNHDA, SQIVND (reference sequence). CDR3 length equals 15 residues. V lost 7 bases to trimming and J lost 6 bases, with 18 bases between them. The CDR3 reads CASTPPGPQAGELFF. CDR3 coding DNA: TGTGCCAGTACCCCCCCAGGGCCCCAGGCCGGGGAGCTGTTTTTT. Drawing the rest from reference TRBV19 and TRBJ2-2, the complete variable domain is DGGITQSPKYLFRKEGQNVTLSCEQNLNHDAMYWYRQDPGQGLRLIYYSQIVNDFQKGDIAEGYSVSREKKESFPLTVTSAQKNPTAFYLCASTPPGPQAGELFFGEGSRLTVL.

This clonotype was counted between two and nine times. The rearrangement joins TRBV5-5 to TRBJ2-7, with D perhaps matching TRBD1 (5 bases). CDR3 size: 14 residues. In germline, CDR1 is SGHKS, CDR2 YYEKEE (reference sequence). Between the trimmed V and J ends, which lost 2 bases and 0 bases, there was a span of 9 bases. CDR3 protein: CASSFRTNSYEQYF. Here the CDR3 DNA reads TGTGCCAGCAGCTTTCGGACAAACTCCTACGAGCAGTACTTC.

The CDR3 DNA sequence: TGTGCCAGCAGCGTAGCGCGGGATTATACGCAGTATTTT. Amino acids: CASSVARDYTQYF. The chain carries TRBV9 and TRBJ2-3, with D perhaps matching TRBD2 (6 bases). CDR1 is SGDLS, CDR2 YYNGEE, per germline. The CDR3 runs to 13 residues. Deletions cut 0 bases from V and 7 bases from J, with 9 bases between. Looking up the rest from reference TRBV9 and TRBJ2-3 gives the full variable domain: DSGVTQTPKHLITATGQRVTLRCSPRSGDLSVYWYQQSLDQGLQFLIQYYNGEERAKGNILERFSAQQFPDLHSELNLSSLELGDSALYFCASSVARDYTQYFGPGTRLTVL.

This clonotype was detected many times. The CDR3 region has the DNA TGTGCCTGGAGGGAAAATAGCAATCAGCCCCAGCATTTT. This gives the protein CAWRENSNQPQHF. This chain uses TRBV30 with TRBJ1-5; no clear D. The germline V and J ends were trimmed by 3 bases and 0 bases, with 6 bases remaining between them. The CDR3 loop spans 13 amino acids. Germline V gene data show CDR1 as GTSNPN and CDR2 as SVGIG (reference sequence). Full variable domain (rest looked up from reference TRBV30 and TRBJ1-5): SQTIHQWPATLVQPVGSPLSLECTVEGTSNPNLYWYRQAAGRGLQLLFYSVGIGQISSEVPQNLSASRPQDRQFILSSKKLLLSDSGFYLCAWRENSNQPQHFGDGTRLSIL.